The sequence of this T cell receptor beta chain was determined in a study of regulatory T cells in long-lasting Graves disease. This clonotype was counted at least ten times. Arm-PCR of CDR3 regions with iRepertoire HTBI primers generated TCR beta libraries. Each CDR3 protein gets one entry after TCRdb re-called the multiplex PCR reads with MiXCR. The data hold 350,000 to 500,000 distinct CDR3 sequences, with roughly 23% observed a single time. V gave up 6 bases and J gave up 5 bases, with 19 bases separating them. There are 15 residues in the CDR3. Per the germline V gene, CDR1 is LGHDT and CDR2 is YNNKEL (reference sequence). Time point denoted: persistent/refractory GD, antithyroid drugs over 5 years with positive TRAb. PBMCs provided the RNA from which the TCR library was made.

Sequences were derived from peripheral blood mononuclear cells (PBMCs), sampled when the disease was refractory, from a patient treated with antithyroid drugs. This receptor was identified in a female donor with Graves disease. This chain connects TRBV3-1 to TRBJ2-5; D gene ambiguous. This chain's CDR3 is CASRVRTTALETQYF. CDR3 nucleotide sequence: TGTGCCAGCAGGGTTAGGACCACGGCGTTGGAGACCCAGTACTTC.